This is a list of T cell receptor beta chains from one sample in a study of shared clonotypes between healthy human individuals. Method: immunoSEQ multiplex PCR; TCRdb's copy keeps in-frame clones and lacks some. The profile shows some 470,000 clones, around 78% of them singletons. Material: PBMCs. These receptors originate from a woman in her thirties or forties in good health. Some clones in this sample may be carry-over from other donors' samples. Each CDR3 is given with its conserved first and last residue. The order of the fields is CDR3 length, clone size, D gene, V gene, J gene, CDR3 DNA, CDR3 protein. D genes are given only for firm matches. For some rows the clone size is stated as once, few or many, or as a class when expanded; others skip it.

>14|NA|NA|TRBV5-1|TRBJ2-7
TGCGCCAGCAAAAGGCGGACCGACGCCTACGAGCAGTACTTC
CASKRRTDAYEQYF
>15|NA|TRBD1|TRBV15|TRBJ1-1
TGTGCCACCAGCAGGGGGGACAGAGTGAACACTGAAGCTTTCTTT
CATSRGDRVNTEAFF
>17|few|NA|TRBV14|TRBJ2-6
TGTGCCAGCAGCCCAACCATCTTTGACTCTGGGGCCAACGTCCTGACTTTC
CASSPTIFDSGANVLTF
>13|NA|NA|TRBV28|TRBJ1-5
TGTGCCAGCAGGGAATATAGCAATCAGCCCCAGCATTTT
CASREYSNQPQHF
>18|once|TRBD2|TRBV19|TRBJ2-2
TGTGCCAGTAGTACCGGGTGGCTAGCGGAAGCGAACACCGGGGAGCTGTTTTTT
CASSTGWLAEANTGELFF
>14|NA|NA|TRBV5-1|TRBJ2-4
TGCGCCAGCAGCTCCGGGACTTCCAAAAACATTCAGTACTTC
CASSSGTSKNIQYF
>13|NA|NA|TRBV2|TRBJ1-2
TGTGCCAGCATAAAGGACGAAAACTATGGCTACACCTTC
CASIKDENYGYTF
>15|NA|TRBD2|TRBV5-1|TRBJ2-7
TGCGCCAGCAGCTTGGTCGCTAGCGGGGGATACGAGCAGTACTTC
CASSLVASGGYEQYF
>13|NA|NA|TRBV28|TRBJ2-7
TGTGCCAGCAGACCTAACAGGGTTTCCGAGCAGTACTTC
CASRPNRVSEQYF
>19|NA|TRBD1|TRBV18|TRBJ2-6
TGTGCCAGCTCACCAAACCCGGGACAGGGGGCTTCTGGGGCCAACGTCCTGACTTTC
CASSPNPGQGASGANVLTF
>14|NA|TRBD2|TRBV7-3|TRBJ2-1
TGTGCCAGCAGCTTAGTCGGCGGGAGTAATGAGCAGTTCTTC
CASSLVGGSNEQFF